A selection of T cell receptor beta chains follows, all from one sample in a study of T-cell reconstitution after alpha-beta-depleted transplantation in children. TCRdb reprocessed the PCR reads with MiXCR, giving one entry per CDR3 protein. The sample includes fewer than 450,000 distinct CDR3 sequences, around 15% of them seen just once. Source: PBMCs, mostly from graft donor cells, taken 360 days after TCRalphabeta/CD19-depleted stem cell transplant. These TCRs come from a male patient aged 2 to 9 who had a stem cell transplant for acute lymphoblastic leukemia, so the T cells may come from the graft donor. Each CDR3 is given with its conserved first and last residue. The D gene is left open where the match is weak. For some rows the clone size is stated as once, few or many, or as a class when expanded; others skip it.

clone size,V gene,J gene,D gene,CDR3 protein,CDR3 DNA
.,TRBV5-1,TRBJ2-2,.,CASSSDSGELFF,TGCGCCAGCAGCAGCGACTCCGGGGAGCTGTTTTTT
few,TRBV7-9,TRBJ2-1,.,CASSLEGGYNEQFF,TGTGCCAGCAGCTTAGAGGGGGGATACAATGAGCAGTTCTTC
many,TRBV7-6,TRBJ2-5,TRBD1,CASSLVGQGKETQYF,TGTGCCAGCAGCTTAGTAGGACAGGGGAAAGAGACCCAGTACTTC
.,TRBV5-1,TRBJ2-7,.,CASSLAGPLSYEQYF,TGCGCCAGCAGCTTGGCGGGCCCTCTCTCCTACGAGCAGTACTTC
few,TRBV20-1,TRBJ2-1,.,CSASDYPSNLRYNEQFF,TGCAGTGCTAGTGACTATCCCTCCAATTTGAGGTACAATGAGCAGTTCTTC
.,TRBV4-1,TRBJ2-7,TRBD1,CASSHPRDRVDEQYF,TGCGCCAGCAGCCACCCCCGGGACAGGGTGGACGAGCAGTACTTC
few,TRBV5-1,TRBJ1-1,TRBD1,CASSPRTGGMNTEAFF,TGCGCCAGCAGCCCAAGGACAGGGGGCATGAACACTGAAGCTTTCTTT
.,TRBV6-5,TRBJ2-2,.,CASSYSLGAATGELFF,TGTGCCAGCAGTTACTCTTTGGGGGCAGCTACCGGGGAGCTGTTTTTT
.,TRBV15,TRBJ2-1,.,CATRGSGSYNEQFF,TGTGCCACCCGTGGGAGCGGCTCCTACAATGAGCAGTTCTTC
few,TRBV11-2,TRBJ1-3,TRBD1,CASSLDPPTGSGNTIYF,TGTGCCAGCAGCTTAGATCCCCCGACAGGGAGTGGAAACACCATATATTTT
few,TRBV12-5,TRBJ2-3,.,CASGLVVTDTQYF,TGTGCTAGTGGTTTGGTCGTCACAGATACGCAGTATTTT
many,TRBV18,TRBJ2-1,TRBD2,CASSPASGFGNEQFF,TGTGCCAGCTCACCCGCTAGCGGGTTTGGTAATGAGCAGTTCTTC
.,TRBV7-2,TRBJ2-3,TRBD2,CASSLAPEVTSLADTQYF,TGTGCCAGCAGCTTAGCGCCGGAGGTGACTAGCCTCGCAGATACGCAGTATTTT
.,TRBV7-9,TRBJ2-2,TRBD1,CASSGQGAGELFF,TGTGCCAGCAGCGGACAGGGCGCCGGGGAGCTGTTTTTT
many,TRBV28,TRBJ2-5,.,CASSLVGSQETQYF,TGTGCCAGCAGTTTGGTGGGGTCCCAAGAGACCCAGTACTTC
few,TRBV28,TRBJ1-4,.,CASTQWGHRNEKLFF,TGTGCCAGCACCCAATGGGGACACAGAAATGAAAAACTGTTTTTT
.,TRBV11-2,TRBJ2-3,TRBD2,CASSLTHLPSGASTDTQYF,TGTGCCAGCAGCTTAACCCACCTACCTAGCGGAGCTAGCACAGATACGCAGTATTTT
.,TRBV20-1,TRBJ2-7,.,CSAPRVSPYEQYF,TGCAGTGCCCCGAGGGTGAGTCCCTACGAGCAGTACTTC
many,TRBV4-3,TRBJ2-2,TRBD1,CASSRFPGQEVGELFF,TGCGCCAGCAGCCGCTTCCCGGGACAGGAGGTCGGGGAGCTGTTTTTT
.,TRBV10-2,TRBJ2-1,TRBD2,CASSEPIAGGTYNEQFF,TGCGCCAGCAGTGAGCCAATAGCGGGTGGGACCTACAATGAGCAGTTCTTC
few,TRBV5-6,TRBJ2-5,.,CASSFRRVSLSQYF,TGTGCCAGCAGCTTCCGGAGGGTTTCGTTGTCCCAGTACTTC
.,TRBV5-1,TRBJ2-2,TRBD2,CASSFLLAGYSNTGELFF,TGCGCCAGCAGCTTTCTACTAGCGGGTTACTCGAACACCGGGGAGCTGTTTTTT
.,TRBV27,TRBJ2-1,.,CASRPLIGDEQFF,TGTGCCAGCAGGCCATTAATTGGCGATGAGCAGTTCTTC
few,TRBV12-3/TRBV12-4,TRBJ2-5,.,CASSFLPYQETQYF,TGTGCCAGCAGTTTTCTGCCATACCAAGAGACCCAGTACTTC
.,TRBV20-1,TRBJ1-3,.,CSASPGRNTIYF,TGCAGTGCGAGCCCAGGGAGAAACACCATATATTTT
many,TRBV6-5,TRBJ2-3,TRBD2,CASSYPGGGTDTQYF,TGTGCCAGCAGTTACCCTGGGGGGGGAACAGATACGCAGTATTTT
.,TRBV5-1,TRBJ2-1,TRBD2,CASSPLGLAGVGIRNEQFF,TGCGCCAGCAGCCCTCTCGGGCTAGCGGGAGTTGGTATACGCAATGAGCAGTTCTTC
few,TRBV5-6,TRBJ2-2,TRBD1,CASSSWQGVAGELFF,TGTGCCAGCAGCTCTTGGCAGGGGGTAGCCGGGGAGCTGTTTTTT
few,TRBV9,TRBJ1-6,.,CASSVDREGSRSPLHF,TGTGCCAGCAGCGTAGATAGGGAGGGGTCGAGATCACCCCTCCACTTT
.,TRBV10-3,TRBJ2-1,.,CAISEFTSLGGHNEQFF,TGTGCCATCAGTGAGTTCACTAGCCTTGGGGGACACAATGAGCAGTTCTTC
.,TRBV2,TRBJ2-7,.,CASSVRYEQYF,TGTGCCAGCAGTGTCCGGTACGAGCAGTACTTC
.,TRBV29-1,TRBJ2-6,.,CSVRGAPDSGANVLTF,TGCAGCGTTAGGGGGGCCCCCGACTCTGGGGCCAACGTCCTGACTTTC
few,TRBV19,TRBJ1-5,TRBD1,CASRGTGKGNQPQHF,TGTGCCAGTAGAGGGACAGGGAAAGGCAATCAGCCCCAGCATTTT
few,TRBV28,TRBJ2-1,.,CASSSKTAQYNEQFF,TGTGCCAGCAGCTCTAAGACAGCCCAATACAATGAGCAGTTCTTC
few,TRBV5-1,TRBJ2-1,TRBD2,CASSLEVLAGYNEQFF,TGCGCCAGCAGCTTGGAGGTATTAGCGGGGTACAATGAGCAGTTCTTC
.,TRBV20-1,TRBJ2-5,TRBD1,CSAPLGSGGQETQYF,TGCAGTGCCCCCCTGGGGTCAGGGGGTCAAGAGACCCAGTACTTC
few,TRBV5-6,TRBJ2-2,TRBD1,CASSLGRDSRCTGELFF,TGTGCCAGCAGCTTGGGCCGGGACAGCCGTTGCACCGGGGAGCTGTTTTTT
once,TRBV9,TRBJ2-5,.,CASSVVGDFYQETQYF,TGTGCCAGCAGCGTAGTGGGGGACTTTTACCAAGAGACCCAGTACTTC
few,TRBV12-3/TRBV12-4,TRBJ2-5,.,CASGLIHRDIRQETQYF,TGTGCCAGCGGGTTAATACACCGGGACATCCGGCAAGAGACCCAGTACTTC
few,TRBV5-5,TRBJ1-1,.,CASSLAAPMNTEAFF,TGTGCCAGCAGCTTGGCGGCACCTATGAACACTGAAGCTTTCTTT
once,TRBV5-1,TRBJ2-7,.,CASSAILETEQYF,TGCGCCAGCAGCGCCATTCTAGAGACCGAGCAGTACTTC
.,TRBV10-3,TRBJ2-7,TRBD2,CAISELAGSYEQYF,TGTGCCATCAGTGAGCTAGCGGGATCCTACGAGCAGTACTTC
.,TRBV2,TRBJ2-1,TRBD2,CASTLRENYEQFF,TGTGCCAGCACCCTGCGGGAGAACTATGAGCAGTTCTTC
many,TRBV12-3/TRBV12-4,TRBJ2-7,TRBD2,CASSSPGTSGTYQYF,TGTGCCAGCAGTTCTCCCGGGACTAGCGGGACATACCAGTACTTC
few,TRBV6-2/TRBV6-3,TRBJ2-3,TRBD2,CASTTVREEFGSQYF,TGTGCCAGCACCACAGTGCGGGAGGAATTCGGCTCGCAGTATTTT
few,TRBV12-3/TRBV12-4,TRBJ2-7,TRBD1,CASTTGTDPSVYEQYF,TGTGCCAGCACTACCGGGACAGACCCATCTGTCTACGAGCAGTACTTC
many,TRBV4-3,TRBJ1-6,.,CASSHADRNNSPLHF,TGCGCCAGCAGCCATGCCGACAGAAATAATTCACCCCTCCACTTT
.,TRBV6-1,TRBJ2-1,.,CASIDTRTDYNNEQFF,TGTGCCAGCATTGACACTCGTACGGACTATAACAATGAGCAGTTCTTC
few,TRBV9,TRBJ2-5,TRBD2,CASSVVPAGEDQETQYF,TGTGCCAGCAGCGTAGTCCCGGCGGGAGAAGACCAAGAGACCCAGTACTTC
few,TRBV29-1,TRBJ2-7,TRBD2,CSVALWRERVEQYF,TGCAGCGTTGCTCTCTGGCGGGAGCGAGTCGAGCAGTACTTC
.,TRBV3-1,TRBJ2-1,TRBD2,CASSQVGLAGAYNEQFF,TGTGCCAGCAGCCAAGTGGGACTAGCGGGAGCCTACAATGAGCAGTTCTTC
few,TRBV12-3/TRBV12-4,TRBJ2-5,.,CASSARGAGSQETQYF,TGTGCCAGCAGTGCCCGTGGGGCAGGTTCCCAAGAGACCCAGTACTTC